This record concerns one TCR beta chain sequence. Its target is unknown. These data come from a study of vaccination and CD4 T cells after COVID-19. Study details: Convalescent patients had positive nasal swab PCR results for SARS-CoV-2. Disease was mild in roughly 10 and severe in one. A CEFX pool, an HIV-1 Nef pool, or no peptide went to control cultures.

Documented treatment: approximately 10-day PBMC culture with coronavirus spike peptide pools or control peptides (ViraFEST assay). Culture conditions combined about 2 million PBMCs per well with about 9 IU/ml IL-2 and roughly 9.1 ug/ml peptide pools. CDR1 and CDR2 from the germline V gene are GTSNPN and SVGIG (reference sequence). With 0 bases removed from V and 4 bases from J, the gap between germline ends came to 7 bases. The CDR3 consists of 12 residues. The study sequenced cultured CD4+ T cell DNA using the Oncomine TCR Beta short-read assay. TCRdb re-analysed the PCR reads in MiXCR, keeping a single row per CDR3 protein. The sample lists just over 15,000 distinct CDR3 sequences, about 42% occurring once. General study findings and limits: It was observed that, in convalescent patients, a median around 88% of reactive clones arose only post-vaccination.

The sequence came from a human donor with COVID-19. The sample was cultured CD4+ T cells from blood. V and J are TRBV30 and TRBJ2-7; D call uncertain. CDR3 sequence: CAWSVIWYEQYF. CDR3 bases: TGTGCCTGGAGTGTAATATGGTACGAGCAGTACTTC.